The 12 T cell receptor beta chains in this list originate from one sample, sequenced in a study of yellow fever vaccine responses in identical twins. MiXCR, run by TCRdb on the RT-PCR reads, gives a single entry per CDR3 protein. The sample shows around 13,000 distinct CDR3 sequences, about 81% of them seen only once. The material was T cells from blood (PBMCs), unsorted or a sorted subset (not recorded which), obtained before or after yellow fever vaccination (not recorded which). These receptors originate from a woman aged 18-29 years who received the yellow fever vaccine.

This clonotype appeared a single time. This rearrangement joins TRBV28 to TRBJ2-7, with TRBD1 matching 12 bases. Trimming removed 5 bases from V and 6 bases from J; junction bases left unmatched: 14. Germline V gene lookup returns CDR1 MDHEN and CDR2 SYDVKM. The CDR3 runs 17 residues. The CDR3: CASSRKRTGQGAREQYF. CDR3 nucleotide sequence: TGTGCCAGCAGTCGCAAGAGGACGGGACAGGGGGCGCGCGAGCAGTACTTC.

V is TRBV2 and J is TRBJ2-7; 11 bases fit TRBD2. This CDR3 is built from 17 residues. The V and J ends lost 3 bases and 3 bases, in that order; junction bases with no gene match: 10. Germline-derived CDR1 and CDR2 are SNHLY and FYNNEI. The CDR3: CASSDSGTSGSVYEQYF. The CDR3 DNA reads TGTGCCAGCAGTGATAGCGGTACTAGCGGGAGTGTCTACGAGCAGTACTTC.

This chain links TRBV10-1 with TRBJ1-5, with D possibly matching TRBD1 (5 bases). V dropped 2 bases and J dropped 6 bases, with 14 bases sitting between them. The CDR3 is 15 amino acids. The V gene's germline CDR1 is WNHNN and CDR2 SYGVQD (reference sequence). The CDR3: CASSEDPGGGQPQHF. The CDR3 nucleotides read TGCGCCAGCAGTGAGGATCCGGGGGGAGGTCAGCCCCAGCATTTT.

This clonotype has just a few counts. The chain carries TRBV20-1 and TRBJ1-1; D not resolved. Per the germline V gene, CDR1 is DFQATT and CDR2 is SNEGSKA (reference sequence). CDR3 length: 10 amino acids. The CDR3 sequence is CTLGRAEAFF. In DNA, the CDR3 is TGCACCCTAGGGAGGGCTGAAGCTTTCTTT.

The gene calls are TRBV10-3 and TRBJ2-7; 7 positions match TRBD2. The germline gives CDR1 ENHRY, CDR2 SYGVKD. This CDR3 is 13 amino acids long. Losses at the gene ends were 10 bases for V and 1 base for J; bases not matched to a gene: 7. CDR3 loop: CATSPGGSYEQYV. For the CDR3, the DNA is TGTGCCACCAGCCCGGGGGGATCCTACGAGCAGTACGTC.

The chain is built from TRBV9 and TRBJ2-3, with unresolved D. The germline V gene has CDR1 SGDLS and CDR2 YYNGEE. V was cut by 5 bases and J by 6 bases, with 19 bases left in between. The length of the CDR3 is 15 residues. The DNA for the CDR3 is TGTGCCAGCAGTTTACGAGGTTCACACAGCGATACGCAGTATTTT. It codes for CASSLRGSHSDTQYF. Filled out from reference TRBV9 and TRBJ2-3, the complete variable domain reads DSGVTQTPKHLITATGQRVTLRCSPRSGDLSVYWYQQSLDQGLQFLIQYYNGEERAKGNILERFSAQQFPDLHSELNLSSLELGDSALYFCASSLRGSHSDTQYFGPGTRLTVL.

V is TRBV29-1 and J is TRBJ2-3; D might be TRBD2 (5 bases). CDR1 is SQVTM and CDR2 is ANQGSEA in the germline V gene. The ends were cut back, 2 bases at V and 0 bases at J, with 6 bases in the middle. This CDR3 is 13 amino acids long. Here the CDR3 DNA reads TGCAGCGTTGAAAGAGGGAGCACAGATACGCAGTATTTT. Translated, it gives CSVERGSTDTQYF.

The genes are TRBV5-5 and TRBJ2-3, with 8 bases lining up with TRBD2. CDR3 length equals 16 residues. V lost 1 base, J lost 2 bases, and 6 bases stayed unmatched. Germline V gene lookup returns CDR1 SGHKS and CDR2 YYEKEE (reference sequence). The CDR3 is CASSLISGAVTDTQYF. CDR3 nucleotides: TGTGCCAGCAGCTTGATTAGCGGGGCGGTCACAGATACGCAGTATTTT.

CDR3 DNA: TGTGCCAGCAGCTTAGATGGACGACCAAATGAGCAGTTCTTC. Protein product: CASSLDGRPNEQFF. The chain recombines TRBV11-3 with TRBJ2-1; D gene ambiguous. Between the trimmed V and J ends, which lost 0 bases and 7 bases, there was a span of 10 bases. From germline, CDR1 is SGHNT and CDR2 YENEEA. This CDR3 has 14 residues.

The rearrangement joins TRBV21-1 to TRBJ1-1. TRBV21-1 represents a pseudogene. The CDR3 length is 12 residues. The DNA for the CDR3 is TGTGCCAGCAGCAAGGTGAACACTGAAGCTTTCTTT. Residues: CASSKVNTEAFF.

This chain uses TRBV7-3 with TRBJ2-3; D not resolved. The V gene lost 5 bases and the J gene lost 4 bases, with 19 bases spanning the gap. The germline V gene has CDR1 SGHTA and CDR2 FQGTGA. This CDR3 spans 16 amino acids. The CDR3 region has the DNA TGTGCCAGCAGCCCCGGTGGCATAACCGAATCAGATACGCAGTATTTT. It codes for CASSPGGITESDTQYF.

The V and J genes are TRBV5-1 and TRBJ2-3; 9 nucleotides match TRBD2. Germline V gives CDR1 SGHRS, CDR2 YFSETQ. The CDR3 is made up of 17 amino acids. Trimming at V came to 0 bases and at J to 0 bases, leaving 5 bases not matched to a gene. This CDR3 reads CASSLALAGWSTDTQYF. The CDR3 bases are TGCGCCAGCAGCTTGGCCCTAGCGGGATGGAGCACAGATACGCAGTATTTT. Based on the CDR3 plus reference TRBV5-1 and TRBJ2-3, the full variable domain is KAGVTQTPRYLIKTRGQQVTLSCSPISGHRSVSWYQQTPGQGLQFLFEYFSETQRNKGNFPGRFSGRQFSNSRSEMNVSTLELGDSALYLCASSLALAGWSTDTQYFGPGTRLTVL.